The clone carrying this TCR beta chain has more than one count but fewer than ten. This sample is part of a study of blood T cells in healthy people across ages. The germline V gene encodes CDR1 DFQATT and CDR2 SNEGSKA (reference sequence). The CDR3 consists of 13 residues. Between the trimmed V and J ends, which lost 0 bases and 7 bases, there was a span of 12 bases. Alongside a J-beta primer mix, a sample-barcoded 5' primer served in a second PCR lasting roughly 6 to 11 cycles. A template-switch adaptor with 12 random nucleotides tagged each cDNA molecule. MiXCR, run by TCRdb on the 5' RACE reads, gives a single entry per CDR3 protein. The sample lists some 790,000 distinct CDR3 sequences, under 30% occurring once.

This TCR was sampled from an elderly woman in good health. The chain combines TRBV20-1 with TRBJ1-2; no definite D call. The sequencing input was blood. CDR3 sequence: CSARDRVLGGYTF. The CDR3 DNA reads as TGCAGTGCTAGAGATAGGGTTCTCGGTGGCTACACCTTC.